These T cell receptor beta chains were read from a single sample in a study of blood T cell repertoires in COVID-19. The repertoire was sequenced with immunoSEQ multiplex PCR; TCRdb's copy has only in-frame clones and lacks some. Of some 250,000 clones in the sample, 70% to 80% were seen once. Sequences were obtained from peripheral blood. The receptors here all came from a woman aged 80 or older with acute or convalescent COVID-19. CDR3s include the opening cysteine and the closing phenylalanine or tryptophan. D genes are given only for firm matches. Size is stated for part of the rows, as once, few or many counts, or as a class when the clone is expanded.

abundance: -
j_gene: TRBJ1-4
d_gene: -
v_gene: TRBV5-1
CDR3aa: CASSYQPAQGSAANEKLFF
CDR3nt: TGCGCCAGCAGTTATCAACCAGCCCAGGGGTCGGCAGCTAATGAAAAACTGTTTTTT

abundance: -
j_gene: TRBJ1-2
d_gene: -
v_gene: TRBV12-3/TRBV12-4
CDR3aa: CASSYGSNYGYTF
CDR3nt: TGTGCCAGCAGTTACGGGTCTAACTATGGCTACACCTTC

abundance: -
j_gene: TRBJ1-3
d_gene: -
v_gene: TRBV10-2
CDR3aa: CASSEIGLEGNTIYF
CDR3nt: TGCGCCAGCAGTGAAATTGGACTCGAGGGAAACACCATATATTTT

abundance: once
j_gene: TRBJ1-5
d_gene: -
v_gene: TRBV5-1
CDR3aa: CASSLAGDSNQPQHF
CDR3nt: TGCGCCAGCAGCTTGGCCGGGGATAGCAATCAGCCCCAGCATTTT

abundance: -
j_gene: TRBJ2-1
d_gene: -
v_gene: TRBV3-1/TRBV3-2
CDR3aa: CASSQDQVRGNEQFF
CDR3nt: TGTGCCAGCAGCCAAGATCAGGTCAGGGGCAATGAGCAGTTCTTC

abundance: once
j_gene: TRBJ2-1
d_gene: -
v_gene: TRBV5-1
CDR3aa: CASAGPPVDSEQFF
CDR3nt: TGCGCCAGCGCTGGTCCCCCCGTCGACAGTGAGCAGTTCTTC

abundance: -
j_gene: TRBJ1-2
d_gene: -
v_gene: TRBV5-3
CDR3aa: CARSCSPREYGYTF
CDR3nt: TGTGCCAGAAGCTGTTCCCCGAGGGAGTATGGCTACACCTTC

abundance: -
j_gene: TRBJ1-5
d_gene: -
v_gene: TRBV18
CDR3aa: CASSPGGRGAGQPQHF
CDR3nt: TGTGCCAGCTCACCAGGGGGGAGGGGCGCGGGTCAGCCCCAGCATTTT

abundance: -
j_gene: TRBJ2-7
d_gene: -
v_gene: TRBV5-1
CDR3aa: CASTPGGTYSSYEQYF
CDR3nt: TGCGCCAGCACCCCTGGGGGGACGTATAGCTCCTACGAGCAGTACTTC

abundance: -
j_gene: TRBJ1-5
d_gene: TRBD1
v_gene: TRBV19
CDR3aa: CASSVDRTGPTRSNQPQHF
CDR3nt: TGTGCCAGTAGTGTGGATCGGACAGGGCCGACCAGGAGCAATCAGCCCCAGCATTTT

abundance: -
j_gene: TRBJ1-5
d_gene: TRBD1
v_gene: TRBV5-6
CDR3aa: CASSLRGTGYQPQHF
CDR3nt: TGTGCCAGCAGCTTGAGGGGGACAGGGTATCAGCCCCAGCATTTT

abundance: -
j_gene: TRBJ1-2
d_gene: -
v_gene: TRBV11-2
CDR3aa: CASSSLMRVGYTF
CDR3nt: TGTGCCAGCAGTTCTCTCATGAGGGTAGGCTACACCTTC

abundance: few
j_gene: TRBJ2-3
d_gene: TRBD1
v_gene: TRBV6-1
CDR3aa: CASSERGGQGTDTQYF
CDR3nt: TGTGCCAGCAGTGAAAGAGGGGGACAGGGGACTGATACGCAGTATTTT

abundance: few
j_gene: TRBJ1-1
d_gene: TRBD1
v_gene: TRBV7-9
CDR3aa: CASRPYRQGARGNTEAFF
CDR3nt: TGTGCCAGCAGGCCCTATCGACAGGGGGCACGGGGGAACACTGAAGCTTTCTTT

abundance: many
j_gene: TRBJ1-2
d_gene: -
v_gene: TRBV2
CDR3aa: CASRSRNYGYTF
CDR3nt: TGTGCCAGCAGGTCCAGAAACTATGGCTACACCTTC

abundance: -
j_gene: TRBJ2-5
d_gene: TRBD2
v_gene: TRBV7-6
CDR3aa: CASSLGLAGAQETQYF
CDR3nt: TGTGCCAGCAGCTTGGGACTAGCGGGAGCCCAAGAGACCCAGTACTTC

abundance: -
j_gene: TRBJ2-3
d_gene: -
v_gene: TRBV18
CDR3aa: CASSSRTSTDTQYF
CDR3nt: TGTGCCAGCTCTTCTCGGACTAGCACAGATACGCAGTATTTT

abundance: -
j_gene: TRBJ1-1
d_gene: TRBD1
v_gene: TRBV6-5
CDR3aa: CASSYSGQGNTEAFF
CDR3nt: TGTGCCAGCAGTTACTCAGGACAGGGGAACACTGAAGCTTTCTTT

abundance: -
j_gene: TRBJ1-3
d_gene: TRBD1
v_gene: TRBV19
CDR3aa: CASNRGTGVIFSGNTIYF
CDR3nt: TGTGCCAGTAACCGCGGGACAGGAGTTATCTTCTCTGGAAACACCATATATTTT

abundance: -
j_gene: TRBJ1-2
d_gene: -
v_gene: TRBV29-1
CDR3aa: CSVDQEGGYTF
CDR3nt: TGCAGCGTTGATCAGGAGGGCGGCTACACCTTC

abundance: -
j_gene: TRBJ2-7
d_gene: -
v_gene: TRBV6-4
CDR3aa: CASSAGLRQAGKSNYEQYF
CDR3nt: TGTGCCAGCAGTGCCGGACTTAGACAGGCCGGTAAAAGCAACTACGAGCAGTACTTC

abundance: -
j_gene: TRBJ1-1
d_gene: -
v_gene: TRBV19
CDR3aa: CASSIERGGTEAFF
CDR3nt: TGTGCCAGTAGTATAGAACGGGGTGGCACTGAAGCTTTCTTT

abundance: -
j_gene: TRBJ1-6
d_gene: TRBD1
v_gene: TRBV2
CDR3aa: CASRPGTGPYSPLHF
CDR3nt: TGTGCCAGCAGACCCGGGACAGGGCCATATTCACCCCTCCACTTT

abundance: -
j_gene: TRBJ2-5
d_gene: -
v_gene: TRBV11-1
CDR3aa: CASSLEAGEGTQYF
CDR3nt: TGTGCCAGCAGCTTGGAGGCTGGGGAAGGGACCCAGTACTTC

abundance: -
j_gene: TRBJ2-5
d_gene: TRBD2
v_gene: TRBV5-1
CDR3aa: CASSLTSGKETQYF
CDR3nt: TGCGCCAGCAGCTTGACTAGCGGGAAAGAGACCCAGTACTTC

abundance: -
j_gene: TRBJ1-6
d_gene: TRBD1
v_gene: TRBV27
CDR3aa: CASSLRRGQGDSPLHF
CDR3nt: TGTGCCAGCAGTCTAAGAAGGGGACAGGGGGATTCACCCCTCCACTTT

abundance: -
j_gene: TRBJ1-1
d_gene: -
v_gene: TRBV19
CDR3aa: CASIRGAEAFF
CDR3nt: TGTGCCAGTATAAGAGGCGCTGAAGCTTTCTTT

abundance: few
j_gene: TRBJ1-2
d_gene: -
v_gene: TRBV4-1
CDR3aa: CASSQDPGYGYTF
CDR3nt: TGCGCCAGCAGCCAAGACCCAGGCTATGGCTACACCTTC

abundance: few
j_gene: TRBJ1-6
d_gene: -
v_gene: TRBV18
CDR3aa: CASSPPGYLSPLHF
CDR3nt: TGTGCCAGCTCACCCCCGGGATACCTTTCACCCCTCCACTTT

abundance: -
j_gene: TRBJ2-2
d_gene: TRBD1
v_gene: TRBV24-1
CDR3aa: CATSRTGGTGELFF
CDR3nt: TGTGCCACCAGCCGGACAGGGGGGACCGGGGAGCTGTTTTTT

abundance: -
j_gene: TRBJ1-3
d_gene: TRBD1
v_gene: TRBV7-2
CDR3aa: CASSLAGGFSGNTIYF
CDR3nt: TGTGCCAGCAGCTTGGCAGGGGGCTTCTCTGGAAACACCATATATTTT

abundance: -
j_gene: TRBJ1-1
d_gene: -
v_gene: TRBV4-1
CDR3aa: CASSQVLTSGPSTEAFF
CDR3nt: TGCGCCAGCAGCCAAGTGTTGACCTCAGGGCCTTCTACTGAAGCTTTCTTT

abundance: -
j_gene: TRBJ1-2
d_gene: -
v_gene: TRBV2
CDR3aa: CASSLEGQVYGYTF
CDR3nt: TGTGCCAGCAGTTTAGAGGGACAAGTCTATGGCTACACCTTC

abundance: -
j_gene: TRBJ1-2
d_gene: -
v_gene: TRBV5-1
CDR3aa: CASREVYRVVGYTF
CDR3nt: TGCGCCAGCAGGGAGGTTTACAGGGTTGTCGGCTACACCTTC

abundance: once
j_gene: TRBJ1-2
d_gene: -
v_gene: TRBV4-1
CDR3aa: CASSQDRDTTYGYTF
CDR3nt: TGCGCCAGCAGCCAAGATCGGGACACAACTTATGGCTACACCTTC

abundance: -
j_gene: TRBJ2-4
d_gene: TRBD1
v_gene: TRBV6-5
CDR3aa: CASAWGQGFKNIQYF
CDR3nt: TGTGCCTCAGCCTGGGGACAGGGGTTCAAAAACATTCAGTACTTC

abundance: few
j_gene: TRBJ1-6
d_gene: -
v_gene: TRBV19
CDR3aa: CASSKTGSSHNSPLHF
CDR3nt: TGTGCCAGTAGTAAAACAGGGAGCTCCCATAATTCACCCCTCCACTTT

abundance: -
j_gene: TRBJ2-3
d_gene: TRBD2
v_gene: TRBV2
CDR3aa: CASSGDPGGLAHTPDTQYF
CDR3nt: TGTGCCAGCAGCGGCGATCCGGGAGGACTAGCGCATACCCCAGATACGCAGTATTTT

abundance: -
j_gene: TRBJ2-2
d_gene: TRBD1
v_gene: TRBV28
CDR3aa: CASSPATGFSRRLFF
CDR3nt: TGTGCCAGCAGTCCAGCGACAGGGTTTTCCCGAAGGCTGTTTTTT

abundance: -
j_gene: TRBJ1-4
d_gene: -
v_gene: TRBV21-1
CDR3aa: CASRTGLNEKLFF
CDR3nt: TGTGCCAGCAGGACAGGGTTGAATGAAAAACTGTTTTTT

abundance: -
j_gene: TRBJ2-7
d_gene: -
v_gene: TRBV6-5
CDR3aa: CASSQGLEYEQYF
CDR3nt: TGTGCCAGCAGCCAGGGGTTAGAGTACGAGCAGTACTTC

abundance: -
j_gene: TRBJ2-1
d_gene: -
v_gene: TRBV12-3/TRBV12-4
CDR3aa: CASGRTQGNEQFF
CDR3nt: TGTGCCAGCGGACGCACTCAGGGGAATGAGCAGTTCTTC

abundance: -
j_gene: TRBJ1-4
d_gene: -
v_gene: TRBV27
CDR3aa: CASSLIMASVNEKLFF
CDR3nt: TGTGCCAGCAGTTTGATCATGGCATCTGTCAATGAAAAACTGTTTTTT

abundance: -
j_gene: TRBJ2-1
d_gene: TRBD2
v_gene: TRBV2
CDR3aa: CASSQTSVYNEQFF
CDR3nt: TGTGCCAGCAGCCAGACTAGCGTATACAATGAGCAGTTCTTC

abundance: few
j_gene: TRBJ1-2
d_gene: -
v_gene: TRBV2
CDR3aa: CASTREGPYGYTF
CDR3nt: TGTGCCAGCACCCGGGAGGGACCTTATGGCTACACCTTC

abundance: -
j_gene: TRBJ1-2
d_gene: -
v_gene: TRBV7-9
CDR3aa: CASSAPSGGGPPNYGYTF
CDR3nt: TGTGCCAGCAGCGCACCTTCAGGAGGAGGGCCGCCTAACTATGGCTACACCTTC

abundance: -
j_gene: TRBJ1-1
d_gene: -
v_gene: TRBV6-2/TRBV6-3
CDR3aa: CASSYLTGTEAFF
CDR3nt: TGTGCCAGCAGTTACTTGACGGGTACTGAAGCTTTCTTT

abundance: -
j_gene: TRBJ1-3
d_gene: -
v_gene: TRBV18
CDR3aa: CASSSIQGSSGNTIYF
CDR3nt: TGTGCCAGCTCGTCAATACAGGGATCATCTGGAAACACCATATATTTT

abundance: -
j_gene: TRBJ1-1
d_gene: -
v_gene: TRBV20-1
CDR3aa: CSASTMNTEAFF
CDR3nt: TGCAGTGCTAGTACTATGAACACTGAAGCTTTCTTT

abundance: -
j_gene: TRBJ1-4
d_gene: -
v_gene: TRBV7-8
CDR3aa: CASSLAITGRTTNEKLFF
CDR3nt: TGTGCCAGCAGCTTAGCCATCACCGGTCGTACAACTAATGAAAAACTGTTTTTT

abundance: -
j_gene: TRBJ1-6
d_gene: -
v_gene: TRBV6-5
CDR3aa: CASSYSMTVSNSPLHF
CDR3nt: TGTGCCAGCAGCTACTCGATGACAGTTTCTAATTCACCCCTCCACTTT

abundance: few
j_gene: TRBJ2-2
d_gene: TRBD2
v_gene: TRBV7-3
CDR3aa: CASSPRAGGPTGELFF
CDR3nt: TGTGCCAGCAGCCCCCGGGCGGGGGGGCCCACCGGGGAGCTGTTTTTT

abundance: -
j_gene: TRBJ1-1
d_gene: TRBD1
v_gene: TRBV4-1
CDR3aa: CASSQVPGQIMNTEAFF
CDR3nt: TGCGCCAGCAGCCAAGTTCCGGGACAGATCATGAACACTGAAGCTTTCTTT

abundance: -
j_gene: TRBJ2-3
d_gene: TRBD1
v_gene: TRBV2
CDR3aa: CASSPGTGWVVTDTQYF
CDR3nt: TGTGCCAGCAGTCCAGGGACAGGCTGGGTAGTCACAGATACGCAGTATTTT

abundance: once
j_gene: TRBJ2-1
d_gene: TRBD2
v_gene: TRBV5-4
CDR3aa: CASSLGRASGSYNEQFF
CDR3nt: TGTGCCAGCAGCTTGGGGAGGGCTAGCGGGAGCTACAATGAGCAGTTCTTC

abundance: -
j_gene: TRBJ1-4
d_gene: TRBD1
v_gene: TRBV4-1
CDR3aa: CARGPGQNNEKLFF
CDR3nt: TGCGCCAGAGGGCCGGGACAGAATAATGAAAAACTGTTTTTT

abundance: few
j_gene: TRBJ1-5
d_gene: -
v_gene: TRBV6-2/TRBV6-3
CDR3aa: CASSPQGLSNQPQHF
CDR3nt: TGTGCCAGCAGTCCACAGGGTTTAAGCAATCAGCCCCAGCATTTT

abundance: -
j_gene: TRBJ2-1
d_gene: TRBD2
v_gene: TRBV5-4
CDR3aa: CASSPGTNYNEQFF
CDR3nt: TGTGCCAGCAGTCCCGGGACTAATTACAATGAGCAGTTCTTC